The rows below give T cell receptor beta chains drawn from one sample of a study of T cell repertoires in cytomegalovirus infection. Their target antigens are unknown. TCRdb reprocessed the reads via MiXCR and lists one record per CDR3 protein. This sample carries 700,000 to 950,000 distinct CDR3 sequences, approximately 32% of them seen once, and the ten largest clones take around 11%. Sequencing used cultured CD8+ T cells from PBMCs, obtained from culture after CMV antigen stimulation. The receptor set was obtained from a human donor in good health (CMV status not recorded). Some clones in this sample may be carry-over from other donors' samples. CDR3s include the opening cysteine and the closing phenylalanine or tryptophan. The order of the fields is V gene, J gene, D gene, clone size, CDR3 DNA, CDR3 protein. The D gene is left open where the match is weak. The size entry is marked missing in some rows and otherwise reads once, few, many or a size class.

v_gene: TRBV6-8; j_gene: TRBJ1-1; d_gene: .; abundance: .; CDR3nt: TGTGCCAGCAGTTATGGGACCATCACTGAAGCTTTCTTT; CDR3aa: CASSYGTITEAFF
v_gene: TRBV29-1; j_gene: TRBJ2-2; d_gene: .; abundance: .; CDR3nt: TGCAGCGTTGAAAGGGGGTTCGGGGAGCTGTTTTTT; CDR3aa: CSVERGFGELFF
v_gene: TRBV7-3; j_gene: TRBJ2-1; d_gene: .; abundance: .; CDR3nt: TGTGCCAGCAGCCCATACGAGGGACACCTCAGCTCCTACAATGAGCAGTTCTTC; CDR3aa: CASSPYEGHLSSYNEQFF
v_gene: TRBV7-9; j_gene: TRBJ1-2; d_gene: .; abundance: .; CDR3nt: TGTGCCAGCAGCGGGGGGGGGGCAGAGGACCTACCCTATGGCTACACCTTC; CDR3aa: CASSGGGAEDLPYGYTF
v_gene: TRBV7-8; j_gene: TRBJ2-2; d_gene: .; abundance: .; CDR3nt: TGTGCCAGCAGCCCGGTACAGGCCACCGGGGAGCTGTTTTTT; CDR3aa: CASSPVQATGELFF
v_gene: TRBV6-2/TRBV6-3; j_gene: TRBJ2-1; d_gene: TRBD2; abundance: .; CDR3nt: TGTGCCAGCAGTTACGAGCGGGGGGTCTCCTACAATGAGCAGTTCTTC; CDR3aa: CASSYERGVSYNEQFF
v_gene: TRBV7-6; j_gene: TRBJ2-7; d_gene: TRBD1; abundance: few; CDR3nt: TGTGCCAGCAGCGATCGGACAGGCGGCCCCTACGAGCAGTACTTC; CDR3aa: CASSDRTGGPYEQYF
v_gene: TRBV7-3; j_gene: TRBJ2-1; d_gene: .; abundance: few; CDR3nt: TGTGCCAGCAGCGCCGGACCGTATCCTAAGGGCAATGAGCAGTTCTTC; CDR3aa: CASSAGPYPKGNEQFF
v_gene: TRBV6-2/TRBV6-3; j_gene: TRBJ2-2; d_gene: TRBD1; abundance: few; CDR3nt: TGTGCCAGCAGACAACAAGGGGGCTGGCTGTTTTTT; CDR3aa: CASRQQGGWLFF
v_gene: TRBV7-6; j_gene: TRBJ1-1; d_gene: .; abundance: .; CDR3nt: TGTGCCAGCAGCTTAGGATATCAGGGGCTAAAATCCACTGAAGCTTTCTTT; CDR3aa: CASSLGYQGLKSTEAFF
v_gene: TRBV27; j_gene: TRBJ1-5; d_gene: .; abundance: few; CDR3nt: TGTGCCAGCAGTTCCCGGGACGGGAATAATCAGCCCCAGCATTTT; CDR3aa: CASSSRDGNNQPQHF
v_gene: TRBV7-9; j_gene: TRBJ1-2; d_gene: .; abundance: .; CDR3nt: TGTGCCAGCAGCCCACCTGGACTGATCTATGGCTACACCTTC; CDR3aa: CASSPPGLIYGYTF
v_gene: TRBV7-9; j_gene: TRBJ1-2; d_gene: .; abundance: few; CDR3nt: TGTGCCAGCAGCCCCCTCCCTGGGGCCCCTATCGACTATGGCTACACCTTC; CDR3aa: CASSPLPGAPIDYGYTF
v_gene: TRBV6-1; j_gene: TRBJ1-1; d_gene: .; abundance: many; CDR3nt: TGTGCCAGCAGTGATAGGGGGATATGGACTGAAGCTTTCTTT; CDR3aa: CASSDRGIWTEAFF